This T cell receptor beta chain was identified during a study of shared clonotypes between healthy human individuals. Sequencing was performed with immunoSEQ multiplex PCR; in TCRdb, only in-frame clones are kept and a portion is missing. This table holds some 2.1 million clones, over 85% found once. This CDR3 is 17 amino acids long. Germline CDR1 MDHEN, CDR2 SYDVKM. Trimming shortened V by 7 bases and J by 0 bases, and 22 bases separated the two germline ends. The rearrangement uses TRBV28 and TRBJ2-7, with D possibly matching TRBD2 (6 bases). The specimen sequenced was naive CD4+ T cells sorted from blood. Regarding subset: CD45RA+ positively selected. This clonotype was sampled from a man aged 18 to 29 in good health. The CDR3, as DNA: TGTGCCAGCATGTTTGCGGAGGGTACAGGCAGCTCCTACGAGCAGTACTTC. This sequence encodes CASMFAEGTGSSYEQYF.